This TCR beta chain was retrieved from a study of Graves' ophthalmopathy and Graves' hyperthyroidism. Study-level background: The study drew peripheral blood at initial diagnosis, before any treatment. Notes on the study in general: A 13-signature model separated ophthalmopathy from stable hyperthyroidism, reaching approximately 88% sensitivity and roughly 81% specificity cross-validated. Progression of ophthalmopathy was predicted by the model with roughly 71% sensitivity and around 77% specificity.

Hyperthyroidism was considered stable when no ophthalmopathy appeared within 18 months of follow-up. The study amplified TCR beta CDR3 regions using RNA transcripts. In the first round, RT-PCR was carried out with HTBI primers, and a multiplex PCR formed the second round. TCRdb reprocessed the multiplex PCR reads via MiXCR and lists one record per CDR3 protein. The table has hundreds of thousands of distinct CDR3 sequences, around a fifth seen once. The CDR3 consists of 16 residues. V gave up 1 base and J gave up 5 bases; unmatched junction bases: 4. CDR1 and CDR2 (germline): SGHNT, YENEEA. The sample holds a few counts of this clonotype. Its antigen is undetermined.

This TCR derives from a woman aged 18-30 years with stable Graves' hyperthyroidism. Some clones in this sample may be carry-over from other donors' samples. The chain joins TRBV11-3 to TRBJ2-1; 11 nucleotides match TRBD2. Sequencing input: peripheral blood. CDR3: CASSLGLAGLNNEQFF. CDR3 coding DNA: TGTGCCAGCAGCTTAGGACTAGCGGGGCTTAACAATGAGCAGTTCTTC.